At least ten counts were recorded for the clone carrying this T cell receptor (beta chain). Antigen: not known. V lost 4 bases and J 0 bases, leaving 13 bases between the germline ends. CDR3 length: 16 residues. Germline-derived CDR1 and CDR2 are LNHNV and YYDKDF (reference sequence). TCRdb ran MiXCR on the 5' RACE reads and lists one entry per CDR3 protein. This sample has 200,000 to 300,000 distinct CDR3 sequences, with approximately 3.5% found just once. This record comes from a study of T cells after yellow fever vaccination. Study as a whole: Fractions of low cell number were prepared using SMART-Seq v4 Ultra Low Input.

Study results and limitations: Peak timing came faster in the weaker secondary response, day 5 versus 15.

The clonotype originates from a man aged 18 to 29 who received the YFV17D yellow fever vaccine. Sequenced here: PBMCs, sampled 15 days after the yellow fever booster vaccination. The chain employs TRBV15 and TRBJ1-3; D possibly corresponds to TRBD1 (5 bases). DNA of the CDR3: TGTGCCACCAGCACCTACAGGACCCTCTCTGGAAACACCATATATTTT. It translates to CATSTYRTLSGNTIYF.